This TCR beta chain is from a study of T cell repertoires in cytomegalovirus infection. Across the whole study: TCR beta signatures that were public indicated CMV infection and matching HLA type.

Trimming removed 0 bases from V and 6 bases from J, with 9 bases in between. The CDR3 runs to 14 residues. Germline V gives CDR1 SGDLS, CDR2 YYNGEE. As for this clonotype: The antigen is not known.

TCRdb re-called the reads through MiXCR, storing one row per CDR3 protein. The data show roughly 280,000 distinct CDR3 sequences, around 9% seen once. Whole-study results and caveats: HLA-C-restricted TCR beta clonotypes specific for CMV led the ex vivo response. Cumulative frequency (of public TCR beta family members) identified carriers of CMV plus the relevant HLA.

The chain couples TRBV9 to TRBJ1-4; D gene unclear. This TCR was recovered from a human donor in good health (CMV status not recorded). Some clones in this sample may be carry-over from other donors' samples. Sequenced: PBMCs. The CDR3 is CASSVAIEDEKLFF. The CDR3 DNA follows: TGTGCCAGCAGCGTAGCGATTGAAGATGAAAAACTGTTTTTT.